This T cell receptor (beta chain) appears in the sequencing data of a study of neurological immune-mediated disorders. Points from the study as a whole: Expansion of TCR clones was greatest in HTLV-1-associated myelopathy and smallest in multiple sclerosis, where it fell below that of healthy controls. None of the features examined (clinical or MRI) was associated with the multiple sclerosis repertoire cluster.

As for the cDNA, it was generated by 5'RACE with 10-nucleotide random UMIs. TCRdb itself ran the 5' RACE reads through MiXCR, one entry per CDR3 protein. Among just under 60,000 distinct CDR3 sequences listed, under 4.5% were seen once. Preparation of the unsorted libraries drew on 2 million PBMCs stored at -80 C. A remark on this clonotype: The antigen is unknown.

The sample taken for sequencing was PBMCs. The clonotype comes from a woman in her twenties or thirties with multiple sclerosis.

The CDR3 sequence: CASSSNSGTGYEQYF. CDR3 sequence (DNA): TGCGCCAGCAGCTCAAATTCCGGGACCGGCTACGAGCAGTACTTC. The chain joins TRBV5-1 to TRBJ2-7, with D possibly being TRBD1 or TRBD2 (5 bases each). CDR1 is SGHRS, CDR2 YFSETQ, per germline. Trimming stripped 3 bases from V and 3 bases from J, with 16 bases between. This CDR3 contains 15 residues.